This TCR beta chain emerged from a study of radiotherapy plus CTLA-4 blockade in lung cancer. Overall study: Disease control was present in 25% to 35% of patients, and objective responses in around 20%. Study-wide results and limits: Some TCR clones had been derived from tumors. These clones expanded in peripheral blood after radiotherapy plus ipilimumab. Interferon-beta, together with early blood T cell clone dynamics, reportedly best predicted response.

A remark on this clone: As yet, its antigen is unknown.

Germline V gene data show CDR1 as SGHRS and CDR2 as YFSETQ. Germline trimming cut 2 bases from V and 0 bases from J; bases unmatched to any gene: 4. The CDR3 has 15 residues. Method: immunoSEQ multiplex PCR; TCRdb's copy keeps in-frame clones and lacks some. The sample lists 15,000 or so clones, approximately 75% occurring once. This rearrangement joins TRBV5-1 to TRBJ1-2; 7 bases agree with TRBD1. The source of this sequence is a human donor with non-small cell lung cancer whose response to radiotherapy plus ipilimumab could not be evaluated. The specimen comprised peripheral blood, sampled from a patient treated with radiotherapy plus ipilimumab. The CDR3 DNA follows: TGCGCCAGCAGCTTAACAGGGGACGCTAACTATGGCTACACCTTC. As protein: CASSLTGDANYGYTF.